This T cell receptor beta chain was sequenced in a study of blood T cell repertoires in COVID-19 (dated by TCRdb to the early 2020s). With respect to the entire study: Samples from collaborators originated in the United States, Italy and Spain and spanned both the acute and convalescent phases of COVID-19. The material from the prospective study consisted of cDNA or gDNA derived from T cells, B-cell-depleted T cells, or PBMCs. Deeply sampled blood TCRbeta repertoires from subjects exposed to, actively infected with, or recovered from COVID-19 were included in the dataset. The repertoires were made available in a free public database intended to serve as a resource for research on the immune response to SARS-CoV-2. Samples were obtained from the ongoing ImmuneRACE study (first 160 participants) and from over a thousand subjects provided by 6 global collaborators. Sample metadata almost always included a de-identified subject ID, COVID-19 status, age in years and sex. HLA class I and class II types, where available, came from metadata supplied by the sample provider rather than from assay-based typing. What the study reported, not specific to this receptor: The quantity of clinical and demographic metadata differed by source and by participant and was supplied without curation.

TCRbeta CDR3 regions were amplified from genomic DNA by means of the immunoSEQ Assay, a bias-controlled multiplex PCR. For the original study's pipeline: Nucleated cell counts per sample were estimated from amplification of reference gene primers within the assay. Sequence reads were collapsed and filtered to measure the absolute abundance of every unique TCRbeta CDR3 rearrangement. Productive Simpson clonality was computed per sample as the square root of Simpson's diversity index over productive rearrangements. This immuneACCESS table, as held by TCRdb, lists in-frame sequences with V and J called but not all clones. Of the missing ones, under half trace to an unresolved V gene in checked studies; the others have no known cause. V, J and clone size were drawn from that table, and D and trimming were deduced from the DNA. This sample has roughly 150,000 clones in its table, and about 87% of those were observed once. The ten largest clones take up approximately 6.1% of the sample.

Worth noting for this clone: This receptor's antigen is unknown. The junction does not match germline at one end; this may be a read error.

Each collaborating institution followed its own protocols to collect whole blood in K2EDTA tubes. For TCRbeta analysis, collaborator samples were shipped as frozen whole blood, as isolated PBMCs, or as DNA extracted from either sample type. Sequencing input: peripheral blood. The TCR comes from a man at least 80 years old with acute or convalescent COVID-19.

The CDR3 protein is CSVNNQGTW. In nucleotide form, the sequence is TGCAGTGTTAATAATCAGGGGACGTGG. The chain joins TRBV20-1 to TRBJ1-1; TRBD1 is perhaps the D gene, given 6 matching bases. Its CDR3 holds 9 amino acids, cysteine through tryptophan. Just the 27-base CDR3 DNA is kept, in frame starting at base 1. Based on the germline V gene (reference sequence), the CDR1 and CDR2 sequences are DFQATT and SNEGSKA.